What follows are 15 T cell receptor beta chains derived from one specimen sequenced in a study of CD8 T cells in ankylosing spondylitis. TCRdb reprocessed the 5' RACE reads via MiXCR and lists one record per CDR3 protein. The table has fewer than 550,000 distinct CDR3 sequences, under 5.5% seen once. These receptors' antigens are unknown. General study results and limits: Ankylosing spondylitis blood appeared to carry a characteristic TCR beta motif of several highly homologous variants.

Material for sequencing was blood, either unsorted or a sorted T cell fraction (not recorded which). Every receptor here comes from a male donor with ankylosing spondylitis.

This clonotype has ten or more counts. The rearrangement links TRBV20-1 to TRBJ2-6; no clear D gene. The CDR3 covers 13 residues. V lost 5 bases and J lost 0, with 5 bases in between. Germline CDR1 is DFQATT and CDR2 is SNEGSKA (reference sequence). The CDR3 DNA reads TGCAGTGCTTCCAGCTCTGGGGCCAACGTCCTGACTTTC. Its protein is CSASSSGANVLTF.

This clonotype was found many times. This chain's CDR3 is CASSREVGENTEAFF. CDR3 DNA sequence: TGCGCCAGCAGCCGGGAGGTTGGAGAGAACACTGAAGCTTTCTTT. J is TRBJ1-1 and V is TRBV4-3, with D uncertain. This CDR3 has 15 residues. Germline-derived CDR1 and CDR2 are LGHNA and YSLEER. Trimming stripped 4 bases from V and 1 base from J, with 13 bases between.

This clonotype was found many times. V gene TRBV7-2 combines with J gene TRBJ1-1, with D possibly being TRBD1 (6 bases). The CDR3 is made up of 15 amino acids. Trimming removed 0 bases at V and 0 bases at J, with 8 bases between. The germline gives CDR1 SGHTA, CDR2 FQGNSA. CDR3 region: CASSLAGHMNTEAFF. Here the CDR3 DNA reads TGTGCCAGCAGCTTAGCGGGACATATGAACACTGAAGCTTTCTTT.

Only a few counts were recorded for this clonotype. The V gene is TRBV6-2 or TRBV6-3, the J gene TRBJ2-5; TRBD1 matches 10 bases. CDR1 MNHEY and CDR2 SVGEGT come from the germline V gene. CDR3 length: 15 residues. V dropped 7 bases and J dropped 3; count of bases not matched to a gene: 8. The CDR3 sequence is CASTWGGQGEETQYF. The CDR3 bases are TGTGCCAGCACCTGGGGCGGACAGGGGGAAGAGACCCAGTACTTC.

This clonotype appeared many times. The V gene is TRBV24-1, the J gene TRBJ2-1; 12 bases are shared with TRBD2. With 3 bases clipped from V and 0 bases from J, the junction kept 8 bases outside the gene matches. The CDR3 covers 19 residues. The germline V gene encodes CDR1 KGHDR and CDR2 SFDVKD. The CDR3 DNA follows: TGTGCCACCAGTGATCCTAGCGGGAGGGCCAGTCGCTCCTACAATGAGCAGTTCTTC. Translation: CATSDPSGRASRSYNEQFF.

This clonotype was detected ten times or more. The chain carries TRBV5-1 and TRBJ2-1, with 10 positions matching TRBD2. CDR3 length: 16 amino acids. Germline V lookup: CDR1 SGHRS, CDR2 YFSETQ. V was clipped by 3 bases and J by 4 bases; unmatched bases: 7. The CDR3 nucleotides are TGCGCCAGCAGCTGGGCGGGGACTAGCGTATACAATGAGCAGTTCTTC. It encodes CASSWAGTSVYNEQFF.

This clonotype was observed many times. This chain joins TRBV14 and TRBJ2-1; D remains unclear. The V and J ends lost 2 bases and 5 bases respectively, with 4 bases between them. The germline V gene has CDR1 SGHDN and CDR2 FVKESK. This CDR3 spans 12 amino acids. CDR3 amino acids: CASSQNHNEQFF. In DNA form, the CDR3 reads TGTGCCAGCAGCCAAAACCACAATGAGCAGTTCTTC.

The V call is TRBV7-2, the J call TRBJ2-1, with D possibly matching TRBD2 (6 bases). Trimming removed 5 bases from V and 3 bases from J, with 14 bases in between. Germline V gene sequence: CDR1 SGHTA, CDR2 FQGNSA. The CDR3 is 15 residues long. As DNA, the CDR3 is TGTGCCAGCAGCCCCCCCCTAGCGATCTACAATGAGCAGTTCTTC. This sequence encodes CASSPPLAIYNEQFF.

This clonotype occurred many times. The chain employs TRBV28 and TRBJ2-2; D possibly corresponds to TRBD1 (5 bases). V was pared by 8 bases and J by 4 bases, with 14 bases between. Germline lookup yields CDR1 MDHEN and CDR2 SYDVKM. This CDR3 is 14 amino acids long. The CDR3 DNA reads TGTGCCAGCCGTAGGGCAGGGCCCACCGGGGAGCTGTTTTTT. Protein product: CASRRAGPTGELFF.

This clonotype has more than one count but fewer than ten. This chain joins TRBV6-2 or TRBV6-3 and TRBJ2-6; 7 positions agree with TRBD1. V trimming: 5 bases; J trimming: 0 bases; junction bases outside the gene matches: 13. This CDR3 comprises 19 residues. In germline, CDR1 is MNHEY, CDR2 SVGEGT. The CDR3 loop is CASSLNPGQPLSGANVLTF. DNA for the CDR3: TGTGCCAGCAGTCTTAACCCGGGACAGCCTCTCTCTGGGGCCAACGTCCTGACTTTC.

Ten or more counts support this clonotype. J is TRBJ1-5 and V is TRBV7-2, with a possible D match to TRBD1 (6 bases). Per the germline V gene, CDR1 is SGHTA and CDR2 is FQGNSA. CDR3 length: 13 amino acids. Trimming shortened V by 5 bases and J by 7 bases, and 12 bases separated the two germline ends. The CDR3 protein is CASSEGGWQPQHF. The CDR3 nucleotides read TGTGCCAGCAGCGAAGGGGGGTGGCAGCCCCAGCATTTT. The whole variable domain, filled in from reference TRBV7-2 and TRBJ1-5, reads GAGVSQSPSNKVTEKGKDVELRCDPISGHTALYWYRQSLGQGLEFLIYFQGNSAPDKSGLPSDRFSAERTGGSVSTLTIQRTQQEDSAVYLCASSEGGWQPQHFGDGTRLSIL.

This clonotype was recorded at least ten times. This chain links TRBV10-3 with TRBJ1-1, with a tentative D call TRBD1 (5 bases). V lost 6 bases and J lost 3, with 26 bases in between. This CDR3 is 18 amino acids long. Looked up from germline, CDR1 is ENHRY and CDR2 is SYGVKD. The CDR3 nucleotides read TGTGCCATCAGCCCGCGACGTTTGGGGGGTCTTGCGCACACTGAAGCTTTCTTT. The encoded protein is CAISPRRLGGLAHTEAFF.

In this sample, this clonotype turned up many times. The chain has TRBV4-1 and TRBJ2-3; 10 nucleotides agree with TRBD2. V shed 0 bases and J 5 bases; nucleotides not matched to a gene: 14. The CDR3 runs 19 residues. CDR1 is MGHRA and CDR2 is YSYEKL in the germline V gene. CDR3 nucleotides: TGCGCCAGCAGCCAAGAGAAGGTCGGGCTAGCGGGAGTTGGAGATACGCAGTATTTT. Amino acids: CASSQEKVGLAGVGDTQYF.

This chain joins TRBV18 and TRBJ2-7; the D gene is possibly TRBD2 (6 bases). The CDR3 consists of 13 residues. Trimming cost V 0 bases and J 8 bases, with 11 bases left between them. CDR1 KGHSH and CDR2 LQKENI come from the germline V gene. CDR3 DNA sequence: TGTGCCAGCTCACCACCGGGACTTCTCAAGCAGTACTTC. This sequence encodes CASSPPGLLKQYF.

This clonotype was seen many times. The chain is built from TRBV29-1 and TRBJ2-4; D is uncertain. The germline V gene has CDR1 SQVTM and CDR2 ANQGSEA. Trimming removed 1 base from V and 1 base from J, with 5 bases in between. This CDR3 has 13 residues. The CDR3 DNA follows: TGCAGCGTTGAAGGTCAGGCCAAAAACATTCAGTACTTC. Encoded protein: CSVEGQAKNIQYF.